The 19 T cell receptor beta chains below were found in one sample sequenced in a study of CD8 T cells in Susac syndrome. RNA totalling roughly 0.45 to 1 ug underwent reverse transcription with random hexamers. TCRdb ran MiXCR on the immunoSEQ multiplex PCR reads and lists one entry per CDR3 protein. The sample has 110,000 to 150,000 distinct CDR3 sequences; approximately 96% are singletons. Sequencing was done on a sample of CD4+ T cells from PBMCs. All receptors derive from a human donor with Susac syndrome.

The chain has TRBV10-3 and TRBJ1-1; D is unclear. With 10 bases removed from V and 1 base from J, the gap between germline ends came to 13 bases. Germline CDR1 is ENHRY and CDR2 is SYGVKD. This CDR3 has 13 residues. The CDR3 DNA is TGTGCCACCGAGCGGGAGCAGAACACTGAAGCTTTCTTT. Encoded protein: CATEREQNTEAFF.

The chain has TRBV20-1 and TRBJ2-5; a weak D match, TRBD2 (5 bases). Trimming removed 6 bases from V and 1 base from J, with 12 bases in between. The V gene's germline CDR1 is DFQATT and CDR2 SNEGSKA (reference sequence). The CDR3 is 13 amino acids. The CDR3 here is CSARAQPQETQYF. The CDR3 bases are TGCAGTGCGCGGGCACAGCCCCAAGAGACCCAGTACTTC.

V is TRBV20-1 and J is TRBJ2-1; weak D call: TRBD2 (5 bases). Trimming shortened V by 6 bases and J by 3 bases, and 18 bases separated the two germline ends. Germline assignment: CDR1 DFQATT and CDR2 SNEGSKA (reference sequence). The CDR3 covers 15 residues. CDR3 residues: CSAPLPTTSYNEQFF. The CDR3 bases are TGCAGTGCCCCACTCCCTACTACTAGCTACAATGAGCAGTTCTTC.

This chain connects TRBV5-5 to TRBJ2-1; 10 bases map to TRBD2. This CDR3 spans 16 amino acids. V dropped 4 bases and J dropped 0; count of bases not matched to a gene: 4. The germline gives CDR1 SGHKS, CDR2 YYEKEE (reference sequence). The CDR3 is CASSKREGSSYNEQFF. The CDR3 nucleotides are TGTGCCAGCAGCAAGCGGGAGGGGAGCTCCTACAATGAGCAGTTCTTC.

J is TRBJ2-1 and V is TRBV6-1; 10 bases match TRBD1. This CDR3 comprises 15 residues. CDR1 and CDR2 (germline): MNHNS, SASEGT. With 7 bases clipped from V and 8 bases from J, the junction kept 11 bases outside the gene matches. For the CDR3, the DNA is TGTGCCAGCAAAGGGACAGGGGACTTCGGGGATGAGCAGTTCTTC. It codes for CASKGTGDFGDEQFF.

This clonotype occurred once. V usage is TRBV5-1 and J usage is TRBJ2-7, with 11 bases aligning to TRBD1. The length of the CDR3 is 16 residues. The V and J ends lost 2 bases and 3 bases, in that order; junction bases with no gene match: 7. Germline V gene sequence: CDR1 SGHRS, CDR2 YFSETQ. The DNA of the CDR3 is TGCGCCAGCAGCTTCTCCAGGACAGGGGGCGGCTACGAGCAGTACTTC. As protein: CASSFSRTGGGYEQYF.

The chain links TRBV23-1 to TRBJ1-5; D is uncertain. Being an ORF, TRBV23-1 has a function that is uncertain. The V gene lost 2 bases and the J gene lost 8 bases, with 13 bases spanning the gap. The CDR3 runs 14 residues. DNA for the CDR3: TGCGCCAGCAGTCAAAACCGGAGTCGAAAGCCCCAGCATTTT. Encoded protein: CASSQNRSRKPQHF.

This chain uses TRBV2 with TRBJ2-5, with D perhaps matching TRBD1 (6 bases). Trimming stripped 7 bases from V and 5 bases from J, with 14 bases between. The CDR3 is 13 amino acids. CDR1 SNHLY and CDR2 FYNNEI come from the germline V gene. CDR3 DNA sequence: TGTGCCAGCAACCACTTCCAGGGGGAGACCCAGTACTTC. Its protein product is CASNHFQGETQYF. The whole variable domain, remainder taken from reference TRBV2 and TRBJ2-5, is EPEVTQTPSHQVTQMGQEVILRCVPISNHLYFYWYRQILGQKVEFLVSFYNNEISEKSEIFDDQFSVERPDGSNFTLKIRSTKLEDSAMYFCASNHFQGETQYFGPGTRLLVL.

This clonotype was seen a single time. The V gene is TRBV20-1, the J gene TRBJ2-4; D gene unclear. CDR3 length equals 13 residues. Deletions cut 0 bases from V and 0 bases from J, with 3 bases between. CDR1 is DFQATT and CDR2 is SNEGSKA in the germline V gene (reference sequence). CDR3 coding DNA: TGCAGTGCTAGAGAAGTAGCCAAAAACATTCAGTACTTC. It yields the protein CSAREVAKNIQYF.

This chain joins TRBV15 and TRBJ2-3, with TRBD2 as a possible D gene (6 bases). Trimming shortened V by 6 bases and J by 2 bases, and 9 bases separated the two germline ends. The CDR3 length is 13 residues. Germline CDR1 is LNHNV and CDR2 is YYDKDF (reference sequence). The CDR3: CATRRGTTDTQYF. Here the CDR3 DNA reads TGTGCCACCAGACGGGGGACCACAGATACGCAGTATTTT.

This sequence joins TRBV10-3 and TRBJ2-2; possibly TRBD2 for D (5 bases). The CDR3 is 14 amino acids. V gave up 10 bases and J gave up 1 base, with 13 bases separating them. Germline CDR1 is ENHRY and CDR2 is SYGVKD. CDR3 loop: CATNPGLNTGELFF. CDR3 DNA sequence: TGTGCCACCAACCCTGGACTGAACACCGGGGAGCTGTTTTTT.

V usage is TRBV29-1 and J usage is TRBJ2-3; 7 nucleotides align to TRBD2. Germline trimming cut 4 bases from V and 6 bases from J; bases unmatched to any gene: 7. Looked up from germline, CDR1 is SQVTM and CDR2 is ANQGSEA. The CDR3 length is 13 residues. The CDR3 spells CSVGAGRVDTQYF. The CDR3 DNA reads as TGCAGCGTTGGGGCAGGGAGGGTGGATACGCAGTATTTT.

This rearrangement joins TRBV6-1 to TRBJ2-7, with a tentative D call TRBD1 (5 bases). There are 16 residues in the CDR3. V was trimmed by 1 base and J by 3 bases, leaving 16 bases between them. CDR1 MNHNS and CDR2 SASEGT come from the germline V gene. DNA for the CDR3: TGTGCCAGCAGTGAAGGATCAGGGATACCCAGCTACGAGCAGTACTTC. It translates to CASSEGSGIPSYEQYF.

The chain employs TRBV27 and TRBJ1-1; TRBD1 agrees at 9 bases. This CDR3 has 15 residues. Germline loops: CDR1 MNHEY, CDR2 SMNVEV (reference sequence). Trimming removed 6 bases from V and 8 bases from J; junction bases left unmatched: 13. The CDR3 loop reads CASSPVGSGQGEAFF. As DNA, the CDR3 is TGTGCCAGCAGCCCGGTCGGGTCGGGACAGGGAGAAGCTTTCTTT.

The rearrangement links TRBV28 to TRBJ1-2; TRBD1 agrees at 7 bases. V was pared by 5 bases and J by 5 bases, with 2 bases of the junction left unmatched. In germline, CDR1 is MDHEN, CDR2 SYDVKM. The CDR3 has 12 amino acids. The CDR3 loop reads CASSQGQYGYTF. DNA of the CDR3: TGTGCCAGCAGTCAGGGACAGTATGGCTACACCTTC.

This clonotype was counted a single time. This chain uses TRBV24-1 with TRBJ2-7; possibly TRBD2 for D (6 bases). Looked up from germline, CDR1 is KGHDR and CDR2 is SFDVKD. Trimming removed 12 bases at V and 4 bases at J, with 6 bases between. This CDR3 comprises 9 residues. CDR3: CAGGYEQYF. The CDR3 DNA sequence: TGTGCCGGAGGGTACGAGCAGTACTTC.

The chain combines TRBV4-1 with TRBJ2-3; tentative D call: TRBD2 (5 bases). With 1 base removed from V and 0 bases from J, the gap between germline ends came to 20 bases. CDR1 MGHRA and CDR2 YSYEKL come from the germline V gene. The CDR3 runs to 19 residues. CDR3 nucleotides: TGCGCCAGCAGCCAAGGGGAACCTTATACCAGCGGAAGCACAGATACGCAGTATTTT. This encodes CASSQGEPYTSGSTDTQYF.

The CDR3 bases are TGCAGCGCCGCGGACAGGGTTGAGACCCAGTACTTC. Translation: CSAADRVETQYF. The chain carries TRBV29-1 and TRBJ2-5; 8 bases are a match to TRBD1. The CDR3 runs to 12 residues. Germline lookup yields CDR1 SQVTM and CDR2 ANQGSEA. J gave up 5 bases and V 7 bases, and 6 bases lay outside the gene matches. Variable domain in full (rest from reference TRBV29-1 and TRBJ2-5): SAVISQKPSRDICQRGTSLTIQCQVDSQVTMMFWYRQQPGQSLTLIATANQGSEATYESGFVIDKFPISRPNLTFSTLTVSNMSPEDSSIYLCSAADRVETQYFGPGTRLLVL.

The chain employs TRBV5-1 and TRBJ1-2; 9 bases are shared with TRBD1. V lost 0 bases and J lost 3; bases outside the gene matches: 3. The CDR3 has 15 residues. Germline CDR1 reads SGHRS; CDR2 reads YFSETQ. CDR3 amino acids: CASSLGDRADYGYTF. CDR3 bases: TGCGCCAGCAGCTTGGGGGACAGGGCCGACTATGGCTACACCTTC.